This entry lists 9 T cell receptor beta chains sequenced from one sample in a study of T cell changes during pregnancy in multiple sclerosis. Profiling relied on immunoSEQ multiplex PCR, and the TCRdb table lists in-frame clones only, not all of them. There are around 70,000 clones in the sample; 92% occur only once, and approximately 2.2% lies in the top ten. Sample: peripheral blood, taken before pregnancy. These receptors were collected from a female donor with multiple sclerosis, enrolled in a pregnancy study.

J is TRBJ2-3 and V is TRBV2; D remains ambiguous. Trimming removed 4 bases from V and 6 bases from J, with 11 bases in between. The CDR3 contains 13 residues. Germline loops: CDR1 SNHLY, CDR2 FYNNEI. CDR3 bases: TGTGCCAGCAGTGGCCAGAAGTTCGATACGCAGTATTTT. It specifies CASSGQKFDTQYF.

Remarks on this clone: At one boundary the junction diverges from the germline segment, which might be a read error. The rearrangement joins TRBV7-7 to TRBJ1-3; 9 positions agree with TRBD1. Looked up from germline, CDR1 is SSHAT and CDR2 is FNYEAQ (reference sequence). This CDR3 is built from 17 residues. CDR3 nucleotides: TGTGCTAGCAGCTTAGGGACAGGGCCGAGCTCTGGAAACACCATATATTTT. This encodes CASSLGTGPSSGNTIYF.

The chain couples TRBV5-1 to TRBJ2-5; TRBD1 agrees at 10 bases. The CDR3 extends over 14 amino acids. V lost 4 bases, J lost 5 bases, and 5 bases stayed unmatched. Germline CDR1 is SGHRS and CDR2 is YFSETQ. The CDR3 spells CASSMGQGLETQYF. CDR3 coding DNA: TGCGCCAGCAGCATGGGACAGGGGTTGGAGACCCAGTACTTC.

The J gene is TRBJ2-2, the V gene TRBV27; TRBD1 matches 8 bases. Germline V gene data show CDR1 as MNHEY and CDR2 as SMNVEV (reference sequence). J was trimmed by 6 bases and V by 7 bases; bases with no gene match: 7. This CDR3 comprises 14 residues. The CDR3 DNA reads TGTGCCAGCACCCGGACAGGGTCCCCCGGGGAGCTGTTTTTT. Amino acids: CASTRTGSPGELFF.

The count of this clone is one. This chain joins TRBV5-1 and TRBJ2-1; 8 nucleotides agree with TRBD2. Trimming removed 5 bases from V and 0 bases from J; junction bases left unmatched: 4. The CDR3 runs to 15 residues. Germline assignment: CDR1 SGHRS and CDR2 YFSETQ. The CDR3 protein is CASSSLAGSYNEQFF. As DNA, the CDR3 is TGCGCCAGCAGTTCCCTAGCGGGCTCCTACAATGAGCAGTTCTTC.

The chain recombines TRBV6-1 with TRBJ2-7; D may be TRBD1 (6 bases). Germline V CDR1 and CDR2: MNHNS, SASEGT. The CDR3 runs to 14 residues. The V end lost 7 bases, the J end lost 4 bases, and 17 bases lay between the germline ends. The CDR3 nucleotides read TGTGCCAGCAAATTTTGGACAGAAGAATACGAGCAGTACTTC. Translated, it gives CASKFWTEEYEQYF.

V usage is TRBV27 and J usage is TRBJ2-7; 11 nucleotides match TRBD1. V gave up 3 bases and J gave up 3 bases; unmatched junction bases: 4. The CDR3 contains 15 residues. Germline V gene lookup returns CDR1 MNHEY and CDR2 SMNVEV (reference sequence). The CDR3 DNA sequence: TGTGCCAGCAGTTTCTTTGGGACAGGGGGCTACGAGCAGTACTTC. Translated: CASSFFGTGGYEQYF.

The V gene is TRBV11-2, the J gene TRBJ2-7, with D perhaps matching TRBD2 (6 bases). CDR1 is SGHAT, CDR2 FQNNGV, per germline. With 1 base removed from V and 0 bases from J, the gap between germline ends came to 10 bases. This CDR3 spans 15 amino acids. The CDR3 sequence: CASSLVGGSSYEQYF. In nucleotides, the CDR3 is TGTGCCAGCAGCTTAGTTGGGGGGAGCTCCTACGAGCAGTACTTC.

This sequence joins TRBV27 and TRBJ1-2; 8 bases agree with TRBD1. This CDR3 has 15 amino acids. With V trimmed by 5 bases and J by 6 bases, 11 bases remained unmatched. The V gene's germline CDR1 is MNHEY and CDR2 SMNVEV (reference sequence). In DNA, the CDR3 is TGTGCCAGCAGTAGTGAAAGGGGACAGGACAATGGCTACACCTTC. Its translation: CASSSERGQDNGYTF.